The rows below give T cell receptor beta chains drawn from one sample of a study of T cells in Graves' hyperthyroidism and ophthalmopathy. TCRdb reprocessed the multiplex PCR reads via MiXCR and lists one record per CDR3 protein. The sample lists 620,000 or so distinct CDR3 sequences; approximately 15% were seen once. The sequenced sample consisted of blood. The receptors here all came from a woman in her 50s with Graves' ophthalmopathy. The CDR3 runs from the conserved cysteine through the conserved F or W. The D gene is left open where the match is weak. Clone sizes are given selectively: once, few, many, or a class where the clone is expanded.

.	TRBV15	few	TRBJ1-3	TGTGCCACCAGCAGAACCGTGAAATTAGGGCAGACGTGCTCTGGAAACACCATATATTTT	CATSRTVKLGQTCSGNTIYF
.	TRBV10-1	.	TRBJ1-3	TGCGCCAGCATTACCTCGGGGGAAGGTGGAAACACCATATATTTT	CASITSGEGGNTIYF
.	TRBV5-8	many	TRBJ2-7	TGTGCCAGCAGCCCCACGGGTCAGGAGATCTACGAGCAGTACTTC	CASSPTGQEIYEQYF
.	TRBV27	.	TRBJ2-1	TGTGCCAGCAGTTTTGTGAAGAGCTCCTACAATGAGCAGTTCTTC	CASSFVKSSYNEQFF
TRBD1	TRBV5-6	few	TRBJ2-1	TGTGCCAGCAGCGATTGGGACAGATACAATGAGCAGTTCTTC	CASSDWDRYNEQFF
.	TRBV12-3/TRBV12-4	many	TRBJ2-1	TGTGCCAGCAGTTTATCGGGAGCCCCCTACAATGAGCAGTTCTTC	CASSLSGAPYNEQFF
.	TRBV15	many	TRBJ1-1	TGTGCCACCAGCAGAGATTATGGGAACACTGAAGCTTTCTTT	CATSRDYGNTEAFF
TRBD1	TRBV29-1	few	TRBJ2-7	TGCAGCGTTGAACTTACAGGGGGCGAGCAGTACTTC	CSVELTGGEQYF
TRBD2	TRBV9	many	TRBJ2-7	TGTGCCAGCAGCGTAGGGGCGGGAGCGTCCTACGAGCAGTACTTC	CASSVGAGASYEQYF
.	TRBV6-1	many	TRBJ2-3	TGTGCCAGCAGTTCAGGCCCCAGTCAGGATACGCAGTATTTT	CASSSGPSQDTQYF
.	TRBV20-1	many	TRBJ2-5	TGCAGTGCTAGAGGGGCTAGTCTACCCACGGAGACCCAGTACTTC	CSARGASLPTETQYF
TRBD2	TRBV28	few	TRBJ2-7	TGTGCCAGCAGTTTGGTCAGGGAGGGACACGAGCAGTACTTC	CASSLVREGHEQYF
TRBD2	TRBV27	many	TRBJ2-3	TGTGCCAGCAGTTTATTGGGACTAGCGATTCGAGATACGCAGTATTTT	CASSLLGLAIRDTQYF
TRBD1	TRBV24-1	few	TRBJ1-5	TGTGCCACCAGTGATTCCGACAGGGCGGGTCAGCCCCAGCATTTT	CATSDSDRAGQPQHF
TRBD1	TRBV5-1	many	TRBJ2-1	TGCGCCAGCAGTGAACAGGGGGGCTCCTACAATGAGCAGTTCTTC	CASSEQGGSYNEQFF
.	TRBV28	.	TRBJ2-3	TGTGCCAGCAGTTTATCCCGACAGAGACCAAGCACAGATACGCAGTATTTT	CASSLSRQRPSTDTQYF
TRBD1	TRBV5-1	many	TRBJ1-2	TGCGCCAGCGGACAGGGAATGGGCTATGGCTACACCTTC	CASGQGMGYGYTF
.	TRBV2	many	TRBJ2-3	TGTGCCAGCAGTGATGACCCCACAGGGAGGGCAGATACGCAGTATTTT	CASSDDPTGRADTQYF
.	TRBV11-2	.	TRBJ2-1	TGTGCCAGCAGCCGCAGTCTGAGCTCCTACAATGAGCAGTTCTTC	CASSRSLSSYNEQFF
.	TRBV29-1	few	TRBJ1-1	TGCAGCGTTGGTGGCAGGGAAGCTTTCTTT	CSVGGREAFF
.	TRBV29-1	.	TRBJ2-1	TGCAGCGTTGAGCTTTTAGCAGCAACCTACAATGAGCAGTTCTTC	CSVELLAATYNEQFF
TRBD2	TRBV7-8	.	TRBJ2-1	TGTGCCAGCAGCACCGTGCTAGCGGGAGGGTCGAATGAGCAGTTCTTC	CASSTVLAGGSNEQFF
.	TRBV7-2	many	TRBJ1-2	TGTGCCAGCAACACCTATGGAGGGGGGGGGGTATATTATGGCTACACCTTC	CASNTYGGGGVYYGYTF
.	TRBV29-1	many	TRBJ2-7	TGCAGCGTTACTAGTCTACAGGGTTACGAGCAGTACTTC	CSVTSLQGYEQYF
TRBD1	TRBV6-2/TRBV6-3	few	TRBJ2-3	TGTGCCAGTAAAGACAGGGGAGCTAGCACAGATACGCAGTATTTT	CASKDRGASTDTQYF
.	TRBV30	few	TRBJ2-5	TGTGCCTGGAGTCTTGCCGGCCTACCGGGATTAGAGACCCAGTACTTC	CAWSLAGLPGLETQYF
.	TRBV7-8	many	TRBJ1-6	TGTGCCAGCAGCCTCAATCGGATCAATTCACCCCTCCACTTT	CASSLNRINSPLHF
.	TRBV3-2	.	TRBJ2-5	TGTGCCAGCCGGCGGAGGCCTCAAGAGACCCAGTACTTC	CASRRRPQETQYF
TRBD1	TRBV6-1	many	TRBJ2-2	TGTGCCAGCAGTGAAACAGGGGGAGCCGGGGAGCTGTTTTTT	CASSETGGAGELFF
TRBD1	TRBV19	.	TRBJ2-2	TGTGCCTGTGACAGGGGGCTGGTAGCCGGGGAGCTGTTTTTT	CACDRGLVAGELFF
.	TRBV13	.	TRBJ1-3	TGTGCCAGCAGCCTAGGGGGTCTCTCTGGAAACACCATATATTTT	CASSLGGLSGNTIYF
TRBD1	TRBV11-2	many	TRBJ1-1	TGTGCCAGCAGTTCGACAGGGATCACTGAAGCTTTCTTT	CASSSTGITEAFF
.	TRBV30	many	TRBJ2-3	TGTGCCTGGAGTGGGACAGGCACAGATACGCAGTATTTT	CAWSGTGTDTQYF
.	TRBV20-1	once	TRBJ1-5	TGCAGTGGATCAGGGGTCAATCAGCCCCAGCATTTT	CSGSGVNQPQHF
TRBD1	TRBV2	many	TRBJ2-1	TGTGCCAGCAGTGAACGGACAGGGGCCAATGAGCAGTTCTTC	CASSERTGANEQFF
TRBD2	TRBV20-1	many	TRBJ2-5	TGCAGTGCTGGGACTAGCGGGAGTTGGCAAGAGACCCAGTACTTC	CSAGTSGSWQETQYF
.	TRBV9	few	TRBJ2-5	TGTGCCAGCAGCGTAGGAAGGGGGGGGAACCAAGAGACCCAGTACTTC	CASSVGRGGNQETQYF
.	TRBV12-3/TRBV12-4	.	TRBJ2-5	TGTGCCAGCAGTTCGCTGGGGGTAGCCCAGTACTTC	CASSSLGVAQYF
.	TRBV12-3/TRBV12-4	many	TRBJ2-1	TGTGCCAGCAGTTTTTTCCTGGGAGGCTCCTACAATGAGCAGTTCTTC	CASSFFLGGSYNEQFF
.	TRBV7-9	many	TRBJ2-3	TGTGCCAGCAGCTTGCGTAGGGGCACAGATACGCAGTATTTT	CASSLRRGTDTQYF
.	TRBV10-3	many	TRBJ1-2	TGTGCCATCAGTGGGACAGAGAGCTATGGCTACACCTTC	CAISGTESYGYTF
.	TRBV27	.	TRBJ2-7	TGTGCCAGCAGTTTAAGTTGGATCTCGGTCTACGAGCAGTACTTC	CASSLSWISVYEQYF
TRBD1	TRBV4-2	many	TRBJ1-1	TGTGCCAGCAGCCACGGACAGGGGGCCACGGGCACTGAAGCTTTCTTT	CASSHGQGATGTEAFF
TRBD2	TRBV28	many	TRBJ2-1	TGTGCCAGCAGTTCACGACTACCCTTTAGCGGGAGGGCTAACAATGAGCAGTTCTTC	CASSSRLPFSGRANNEQFF
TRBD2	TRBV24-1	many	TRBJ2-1	TGTGCCACCAATGATTTGAGCCTAGCGGGAGGTCCGCACAATGAGCAGTTCTTC	CATNDLSLAGGPHNEQFF
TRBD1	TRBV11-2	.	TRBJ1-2	TGTGCCAGCAGCCTTGGGACAGGAGTCTATGGCTACACCTTC	CASSLGTGVYGYTF
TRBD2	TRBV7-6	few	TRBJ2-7	TGTGCCAGCAGCGCTAGGACGGGGGGGTACGAGCAGTACTTC	CASSARTGGYEQYF
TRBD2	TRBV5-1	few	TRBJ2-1	TGCGCCAGCAGTCGTAGCGGGGCCCTTTACAATGAGCAGTTCTTC	CASSRSGALYNEQFF
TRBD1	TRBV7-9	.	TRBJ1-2	TGTGCCAGCAGACCCCCGGGACAGCGGGGCTACACCTTC	CASRPPGQRGYTF
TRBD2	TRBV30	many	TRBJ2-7	TGTGCCTGGAGTTTCCTAGCGGGAGGAAACGAGCAGTACTTC	CAWSFLAGGNEQYF
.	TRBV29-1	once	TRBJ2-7	TGCAGCGTCCTACTAAGGGACGAGCGGTACTTC	CSVLLRDERYF
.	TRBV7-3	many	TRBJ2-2	TGTGCCAGCAGCCGATTCCAGGGTCCCGGGGAGCTGTTTTTT	CASSRFQGPGELFF
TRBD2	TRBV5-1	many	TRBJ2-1	TGCGCCAGCATCCTTAGCGGGACCCAAAACAATGAGCAGTTCTTC	CASILSGTQNNEQFF
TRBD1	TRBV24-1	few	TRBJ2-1	TGTGCCACCAGTGATTTGTTGGGGACAGGTTTAAATGAGCAGTTCTTC	CATSDLLGTGLNEQFF
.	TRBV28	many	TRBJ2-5	TGTGTCAGCAGCTCGTACGACAGAAAAGAGACCCAGTACTTC	CVSSSYDRKETQYF
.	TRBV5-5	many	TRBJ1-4	TGTGCCAGCAGCGCCATCTCCGCAACTAATGAAAAACTGTTTTTT	CASSAISATNEKLFF
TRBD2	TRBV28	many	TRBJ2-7	TGTGCCAGCAGACCGGGACTAGCGGGAGTTGGGGAGCAGTACTTC	CASRPGLAGVGEQYF
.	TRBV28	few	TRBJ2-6	TGTGCCAGCAGCCGAAGACTTGCCCCGGGGGCCAACGTCCTGACTTTC	CASSRRLAPGANVLTF
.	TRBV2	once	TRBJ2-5	TGTGCCAGCAGTGAACGGCAACTCCAAGAGACCCAGTACTTC	CASSERQLQETQYF